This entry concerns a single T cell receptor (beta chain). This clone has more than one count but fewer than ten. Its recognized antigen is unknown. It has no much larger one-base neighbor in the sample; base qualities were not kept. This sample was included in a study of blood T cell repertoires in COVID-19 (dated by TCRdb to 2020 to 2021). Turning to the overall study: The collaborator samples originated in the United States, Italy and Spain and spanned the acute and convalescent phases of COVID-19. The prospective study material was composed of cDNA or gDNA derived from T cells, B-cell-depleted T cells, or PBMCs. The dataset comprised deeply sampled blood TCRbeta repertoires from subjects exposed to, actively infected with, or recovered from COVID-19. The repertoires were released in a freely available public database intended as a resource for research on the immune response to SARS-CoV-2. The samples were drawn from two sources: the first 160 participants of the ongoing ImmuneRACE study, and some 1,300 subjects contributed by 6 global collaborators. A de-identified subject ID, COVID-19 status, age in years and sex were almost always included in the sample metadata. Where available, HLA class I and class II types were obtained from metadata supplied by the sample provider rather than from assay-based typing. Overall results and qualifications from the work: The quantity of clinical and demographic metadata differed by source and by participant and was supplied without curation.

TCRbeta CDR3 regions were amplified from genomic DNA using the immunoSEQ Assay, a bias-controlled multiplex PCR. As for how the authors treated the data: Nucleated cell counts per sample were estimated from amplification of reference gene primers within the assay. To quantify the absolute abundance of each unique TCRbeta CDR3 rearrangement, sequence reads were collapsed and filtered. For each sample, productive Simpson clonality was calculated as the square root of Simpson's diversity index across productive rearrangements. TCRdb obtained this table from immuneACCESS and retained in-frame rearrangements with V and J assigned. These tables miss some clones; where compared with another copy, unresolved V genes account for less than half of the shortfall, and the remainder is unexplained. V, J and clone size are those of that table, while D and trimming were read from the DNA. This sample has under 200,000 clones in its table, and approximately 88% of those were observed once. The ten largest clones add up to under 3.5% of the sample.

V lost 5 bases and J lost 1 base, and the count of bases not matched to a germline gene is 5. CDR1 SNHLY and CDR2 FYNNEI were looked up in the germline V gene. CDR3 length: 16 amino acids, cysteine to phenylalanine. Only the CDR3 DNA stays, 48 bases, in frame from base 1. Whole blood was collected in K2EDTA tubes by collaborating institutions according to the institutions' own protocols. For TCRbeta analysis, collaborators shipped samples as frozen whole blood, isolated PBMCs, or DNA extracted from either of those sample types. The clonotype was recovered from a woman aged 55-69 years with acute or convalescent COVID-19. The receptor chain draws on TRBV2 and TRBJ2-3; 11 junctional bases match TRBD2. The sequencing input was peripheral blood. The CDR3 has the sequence CASSTGLAARTDTQYF. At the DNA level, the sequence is TGTGCCAGCAGTACGGGACTAGCGGCCCGCACAGATACGCAGTATTTT.